The 27 T cell receptor beta chains listed next were all sequenced from one sample in a study of CD8 T cells in ankylosing spondylitis. TCRdb called the 5' RACE reads again in MiXCR, with one record for every CDR3 protein. This table holds more than 250,000 distinct CDR3 sequences, 11% found once. The specimen was blood, either unsorted or a sorted T cell fraction (not recorded which). These receptors were obtained from a female donor with ankylosing spondylitis or in good health (not recorded which).

In this sample, this clonotype turned up many times. The chain uses TRBV7-3 and TRBJ2-7, with D tentatively TRBD2 (5 bases). This CDR3 has 14 amino acids. The V gene lost 5 bases and the J gene lost 7 bases, with 18 bases spanning the gap. Germline values: CDR1 SGHTA, CDR2 FQGTGA. CDR3: CASSPDWVGVEQYF. CDR3 nucleotide sequence: TGTGCCAGCAGCCCGGATTGGGTCGGGGTTGAGCAGTACTTC.

This clonotype came up many times. This chain links TRBV5-1 with TRBJ1-2, with a tentative D call TRBD1 (6 bases). The CDR3 contains 14 residues. The germline gives CDR1 SGHRS, CDR2 YFSETQ. The V end lost 4 bases, the J end lost 0 bases, and 10 bases lay between the germline ends. CDR3 in amino acids: CASSPGQTNYGYTF. CDR3 coding DNA: TGCGCCAGCAGCCCCGGACAGACTAACTATGGCTACACCTTC.

This clonotype was seen many times. The chain recombines TRBV10-2 with TRBJ2-4; 11 nucleotides agree with TRBD2. V was clipped by 4 bases and J by 7 bases; unmatched bases: 12. This CDR3 has 17 residues. CDR1 WSHSY and CDR2 SAAADI come from the germline V gene. CDR3 DNA: TGCGCCAGCAGTGTAGCGGGACTAGCGGCATCCGGGAACATTCAGTACTTC. Its protein product is CASSVAGLAASGNIQYF.

This clonotype was counted at least ten times. This chain uses TRBV29-1 with TRBJ2-7, with D tentatively TRBD2 (5 bases). The V end lost 0 bases, the J end lost 7 bases, and 13 bases lay between the germline ends. CDR1 is SQVTM, CDR2 ANQGSEA, per germline. This CDR3 contains 13 residues. CDR3 loop: CSVEEGKKREQYF. CDR3 nucleotide sequence: TGCAGCGTTGAAGAGGGGAAAAAGCGGGAGCAGTACTTC.

Many counts were recorded for this clonotype. V usage is TRBV5-6 and J usage is TRBJ2-1, with D maybe TRBD1 (6 bases). CDR1 SGHDT and CDR2 YYEEEE come from the germline V gene. With 2 bases removed from V and 7 bases from J, the gap between germline ends came to 16 bases. The CDR3 sequence is 15 residues long. The CDR3 DNA reads as TGTGCCAGCAGCTTAGGCAGGGGCCAAGGGAATGAGCAGTTCTTC. Amino acids: CASSLGRGQGNEQFF.

This clonotype came up many times. The chain is built from TRBV10-3 and TRBJ1-2, with 9 bases lining up with TRBD1. Germline CDR1 reads ENHRY; CDR2 reads SYGVKD. The CDR3 covers 14 residues. V lost 3 bases and J lost 4; bases outside the gene matches: 3. The CDR3 here is CAISETGGPYGYTF. DNA for the CDR3: TGTGCCATCAGTGAAACAGGGGGCCCCTATGGCTACACCTTC.

This clonotype appeared many times. V gene TRBV4-1 combines with J gene TRBJ1-3; D is unresolved. V lost 6 bases and J 7 bases, leaving 13 bases between the germline ends. Germline-derived CDR1 and CDR2 are MGHRA and YSYEKL. The CDR3 totals 13 residues. The CDR3 nucleotides are TGCGCCAGCAGTCCACAATACCTGAACACCATATATTTT. Translation: CASSPQYLNTIYF.

This clonotype was counted between two and nine times. The rearrangement uses TRBV15 and TRBJ2-3; 14 nucleotides match TRBD2. Germline V gives CDR1 LNHNV, CDR2 YYDKDF (reference sequence). V lost 1 base, J lost 4 bases, and 1 base stayed unmatched. The CDR3 loop spans 16 amino acids. Here the CDR3 reads CATSRGLAGGSDTQYF. DNA of the CDR3: TGTGCCACCAGCAGAGGACTAGCGGGGGGGTCAGATACGCAGTATTTT. Variable domain in full (rest from reference TRBV15 and TRBJ2-3): DAMVIQNPRYQVTQFGKPVTLSCSQTLNHNVMYWYQQKSSQAPKLLFHYYDKDFNNEADTPDNFQSRRPNTSFCFLDIRSPGLGDTAMYLCATSRGLAGGSDTQYFGPGTRLTVL.

This clonotype has just a few counts. The chain carries TRBV27 and TRBJ2-3; D call uncertain. Trimming pared 5 bases from V and 2 bases from J, leaving 14 bases between. This CDR3 has 15 residues. The germline V gene encodes CDR1 MNHEY and CDR2 SMNVEV (reference sequence). The CDR3 DNA sequence: TGTGCCAGCAGTCCGCGTGGGGTCAACACAGATACGCAGTATTTT. Translating gives CASSPRGVNTDTQYF.

This clonotype appeared many times. The chain uses TRBV27 and TRBJ1-2; weak D call: TRBD1 (6 bases). This CDR3 comprises 15 residues. Per the germline V gene, CDR1 is MNHEY and CDR2 is SMNVEV (reference sequence). V dropped 4 bases and J dropped 9 bases, with 21 bases sitting between them. The CDR3 is CASSSHIGGPSRYTF. For the CDR3, the DNA is TGTGCCAGCAGTTCTCACATTGGGGGGCCTTCGCGCTACACCTTC.

The gene calls are TRBV5-5 and TRBJ2-2; D may be TRBD2 (6 bases). Germline CDR1 and CDR2: SGHKS and YYEKEE (reference sequence). The CDR3 extends over 15 amino acids. V lost 5 bases, J lost 5 bases, and 16 bases lay in between. The CDR3 reads CASSHGPRGTGELFF. Here the CDR3 DNA reads TGTGCCAGCAGTCATGGCCCACGGGGGACCGGGGAGCTGTTTTTT.

The chain couples TRBV28 to TRBJ1-2, with unresolved D. In germline, CDR1 is MDHEN, CDR2 SYDVKM. This CDR3 has 12 residues. Trimming removed 6 bases from V and 4 bases from J, with 9 bases in between. The CDR3 spells CASSRAVYGYTF. DNA for the CDR3: TGTGCCAGCAGCCGAGCAGTCTATGGCTACACCTTC.

The chain combines TRBV11-3 with TRBJ2-1; 10 nucleotides align to TRBD2. The CDR3 totals 17 residues. CDR1 and CDR2 (germline): SGHNT, YENEEA. With 1 base clipped from V and 5 bases from J, the junction kept 8 bases outside the gene matches. The CDR3 nucleotides read TGTGCCAGCAGCTTAGTAGAACTAGCGGGACCCCACAATGAGCAGTTCTTC. Amino acids: CASSLVELAGPHNEQFF.

Many counts were recorded for this clonotype. The chain carries TRBV7-9 and TRBJ1-1; weak D call: TRBD1 (5 bases). The germline gives CDR1 SEHNR, CDR2 FQNEAQ (reference sequence). This CDR3 is 14 amino acids long. Between the trimmed V and J ends, which lost 6 bases and 0 bases, there was a span of 11 bases. The CDR3 reads CASRPGFVNTEAFF. CDR3 DNA sequence: TGTGCCAGCAGGCCAGGGTTCGTGAACACTGAAGCTTTCTTT. Filled out from reference TRBV7-9 and TRBJ1-1, the complete variable domain reads DTGVSQNPRHKITKRGQNVTFRCDPISEHNRLYWYRQTLGQGPEFLTYFQNEAQLEKSRLLSDRFSAERPKGSFSTLEIQRTEQGDSAMYLCASRPGFVNTEAFFGQGTRLTVV.

The table lists this clonotype with a few counts. The CDR3 DNA reads TGTGCCAGCAGGGACAGGGGAACGGCTAATGAAAAACTGTTTTTT. It translates to CASRDRGTANEKLFF. The chain recombines TRBV2 with TRBJ1-4; 9 bases match TRBD1. This CDR3 is built from 15 residues. Germline V CDR1 and CDR2: SNHLY, FYNNEI. With V trimmed by 6 bases and J by 3 bases, 5 bases remained unmatched.

This clonotype was picked up many times. This chain links TRBV14 with TRBJ2-7; the D is unclear. The CDR3 covers 13 residues. Germline assignment: CDR1 SGHDN and CDR2 FVKESK. V was pared by 4 bases and J by 0 bases, with 7 bases between. CDR3 in DNA: TGTGCCAGCAGCCGACCCAGCTCCTACGAGCAGTACTTC. Its translation is CASSRPSSYEQYF.

This clonotype has a count of ten or more. V usage is TRBV2 and J usage is TRBJ1-4; the match to TRBD1 covers 7 bases. The CDR3 covers 14 residues. Germline V gene lookup returns CDR1 SNHLY and CDR2 FYNNEI. V lost 4 bases to trimming and J lost 4 bases; unmatched junction nucleotides: 3. The CDR3 bases are TGTGCCAGCAGTGGGGGACAGATTAATGAAAAACTGTTTTTT. Protein sequence: CASSGGQINEKLFF. The full variable domain, rest sourced from reference TRBV2 and TRBJ1-4, is EPEVTQTPSHQVTQMGQEVILRCVPISNHLYFYWYRQILGQKVEFLVSFYNNEISEKSEIFDDQFSVERPDGSNFTLKIRSTKLEDSAMYFCASSGGQINEKLFFGSGTQLSVL.

This clonotype showed up just a few times. The rearrangement joins TRBV20-1 to TRBJ2-1, with D perhaps TRBD2 (5 bases). Germline CDR1 is DFQATT and CDR2 is SNEGSKA (reference sequence). V gave up 2 bases and J gave up 1 base, with 12 bases separating them. The CDR3 totals 15 residues. The CDR3 loop reads CSARTRAESYNEQFF. DNA for the CDR3: TGCAGTGCTAGAACTCGAGCGGAATCCTACAATGAGCAGTTCTTC.

The chain carries TRBV6-5 and TRBJ1-4, with TRBD1 matching 7 bases. Germline trimming cut 4 bases from V and 5 bases from J; bases unmatched to any gene: 7. CDR1 and CDR2 from the germline V gene are MNHEY and SVGAGI. CDR3 size: 15 residues. CDR3 region: CASSSLDRANEKLFF. The CDR3 DNA follows: TGTGCCAGCAGTTCCCTAGACAGGGCCAATGAAAAACTGTTTTTT.

This rearrangement joins TRBV14 to TRBJ1-2, with a tentative D call TRBD1 (5 bases). The CDR3 contains 17 residues. Germline V CDR1 and CDR2: SGHDN, FVKESK. V lost 4 bases to trimming and J lost 1 base, with 19 bases between them. The CDR3 DNA reads TGTGCCAGCAGCCGAGGTCGTTGGGACGAAGATAACTATGGCTACACCTTC. Translation gives CASSRGRWDEDNYGYTF. The full variable domain, rest sourced from reference TRBV14 and TRBJ1-2, is EAGVTQFPSHSVIEKGQTVTLRCDPISGHDNLYWYRRVMGKEIKFLLHFVKESKQDESGMPNNRFLAERTGGTYSTLKVQPAELEDSGVYFCASSRGRWDEDNYGYTFGSGTRLTVV.

This clonotype was recorded a few times. The chain recombines TRBV6-5 with TRBJ2-1; 7 positions match TRBD1. V lost 2 bases, J lost 4 bases, and 2 bases stayed unmatched. The CDR3 totals 14 residues. Germline V CDR1 and CDR2: MNHEY, SVGAGI. The CDR3 here is CASSYDRVYNEQFF. The CDR3 DNA follows: TGTGCCAGCAGTTACGACAGGGTGTACAATGAGCAGTTCTTC.

This clonotype was seen ten or more times. This chain links TRBV20-1 with TRBJ2-4; D gene unclear. Trimming cost V 5 bases and J 2 bases, with 13 bases left between them. This CDR3 is built from 14 residues. Looked up from germline, CDR1 is DFQATT and CDR2 is SNEGSKA (reference sequence). The CDR3: CSAPISGTKNIQYF. CDR3 nucleotide sequence: TGCAGTGCTCCGATCTCCGGTACCAAAAACATTCAGTACTTC.

This clonotype came up many times. The rearrangement uses TRBV6-1 and TRBJ2-3; 8 positions match TRBD2. The CDR3 consists of 14 residues. Germline lookup yields CDR1 MNHNS and CDR2 SASEGT. Losses at the gene ends were 6 bases for V and 3 bases for J; bases not matched to a gene: 5. The CDR3 here is CASRVSGGTDTQYF. For the CDR3, the DNA is TGTGCCAGCAGGGTGAGCGGGGGAACAGATACGCAGTATTTT.

V and J are TRBV5-5 and TRBJ2-1, with a possible D match to TRBD1 (6 bases). CDR3 length: 15 amino acids. With 4 bases removed from V and 3 bases from J, the gap between germline ends came to 14 bases. Germline CDR1 reads SGHKS; CDR2 reads YYEKEE (reference sequence). In DNA, the CDR3 is TGTGCCAGCAGCCCTACCGGGACATTCTACAATGAGCAGTTCTTC. Its translation: CASSPTGTFYNEQFF.

This clonotype showed up many times. This chain links TRBV5-1 with TRBJ1-1; D is unresolved. Germline assignment: CDR1 SGHRS and CDR2 YFSETQ. CDR3 size: 16 residues. The V end was cut by 4 bases, the J end by 1 base, with 17 bases between. The CDR3 DNA follows: TGCGCCAGCAGCCACCCCCCCGGCAGCCGGAACACTGAAGCTTTCTTT. It specifies CASSHPPGSRNTEAFF.

The chain is built from TRBV28 and TRBJ1-4; TRBD1 matches 9 bases. Looked up from germline, CDR1 is MDHEN and CDR2 is SYDVKM. With V trimmed by 5 bases and J by 11 bases, 9 bases remained unmatched. This CDR3 comprises 14 residues. CDR3 protein: CASSRDRDLDKLFF. CDR3 in DNA: TGTGCCAGCAGTCGGGACAGGGATTTGGACAAACTGTTTTTT.

On this clonotype itself: One base away lies a much larger clone, so this may be a sequencing read error. This chain uses TRBV6-1 with TRBJ1-3, with D tentatively TRBD1 (5 bases). This CDR3 is built from 15 residues. Germline loops: CDR1 MNHNS, CDR2 SASEGT. CDR3 region: CAISRGGAAGNTIYF. As DNA, the CDR3 is TGTGCCATCAGTAGAGGAGGGGCTGCTGGAAACACCATATATTTT.